The clone carrying this T cell receptor beta chain has just a few counts. Its antigen remains unknown. TCRdb reprocessed the 5' RACE reads via MiXCR and lists one record per CDR3 protein. This sample has roughly 260,000 distinct CDR3 sequences, with about 14% found just once. The CDR3 spans 15 residues. The germline gives CDR1 MNHNS, CDR2 SASEGT. The V gene lost 6 bases and the J gene lost 1 base, with 15 bases spanning the gap. The record originates from a study of identical twins. General study results and limits: Diverse VJ usage suggested most zero-insertion clonotypes were not invariant T cells.

This chain links TRBV6-1 with TRBJ2-5; a possible D gene is TRBD1 (8 bases). The sequence came from a woman aged 18-29 years in good health. The sample consisted of memory (CD45RO+) T cells sorted from blood. DNA of the CDR3: TGTGCCAGCAGCGACAGGGGAGGGGGCCAAGAGACCCAGTACTTC. This translates into CASSDRGGGQETQYF.